This T cell receptor (beta chain) was identified in a study of shared clonotypes between healthy human individuals. A remark on this clone: The same CDR3 can be traced to other DNA sequences in this sample.

Assay: immunoSEQ multiplex PCR; the TCRdb copy retains only in-frame clones and omits some. The data hold under 1,100,000 clones, with 75% to 80% observed a single time. Negatively enriched CD4+ T cells were divided by CD45RA into naive and memory. This receptor was taken from a man younger than 35 in good health. Some clones in this sample may be carry-over from other donors' samples. The sample was memory CD4+ T cells from PBMCs. Sample subset: CD45RA-negative fraction.

In DNA, the CDR3 is TGTGCCAGCAGTTTGTCAGGGGGCAGCAATCAGCCCCAGCATTTT. It translates to CASSLSGGSNQPQHF. The rearrangement links TRBV28 to TRBJ1-5; 8 bases are a match to TRBD1. This CDR3 is 15 amino acids long. V gave up 3 bases and J gave up 1 base; unmatched junction bases: 2. Germline V gene data show CDR1 as MDHEN and CDR2 as SYDVKM.